One and the same sample provided the 20 T cell receptor beta chains below, sequenced in a study of T cells after yellow fever vaccination. TCRdb redid the calling of the 5' RACE reads with MiXCR, one entry per CDR3 protein. The table lists approximately 260,000 distinct CDR3 sequences, roughly 5.2% of them singletons, with around 3.5% in the top ten. The specimen comprised CD4+ T cells sorted from PBMCs, sampled on the day of the yellow fever booster vaccination. These receptors were obtained from a man aged 18-30 years who received the YFV17D yellow fever vaccine.

This clonotype was counted a few times. This chain links TRBV30 with TRBJ1-1, with D hard to call. The CDR3 has 15 residues. Germline V CDR1 and CDR2: GTSNPN, SVGIG (reference sequence). V was pared by 0 bases and J by 0 bases, with 11 bases between. CDR3 region: CAWSVLGSLNTEAFF. In DNA, the CDR3 is TGTGCCTGGAGTGTACTGGGCAGCCTGAACACTGAAGCTTTCTTT.

The chain links TRBV3-1 to TRBJ2-3; perhaps TRBD2 as D (6 bases). The germline V gene has CDR1 LGHDT and CDR2 YNNKEL (reference sequence). The CDR3 is 16 amino acids. V was pared by 1 base and J by 3 bases, with 14 bases between. The CDR3 coding sequence is TGTGCCAGCAGCCAAGGACCCTTGGCGGGGACAGATACGCAGTATTTT. Residues: CASSQGPLAGTDTQYF.

This clonotype came up a few times. This chain connects TRBV20-1 to TRBJ2-5; 9 bases line up with TRBD2. With V trimmed by 6 bases and J by 5 bases, 13 bases remained unmatched. The CDR3 extends over 15 amino acids. Germline CDR1 DFQATT, CDR2 SNEGSKA (reference sequence). In nucleotides, the CDR3 is TGCAGTGCCGCGAGTCCGCGCGGGGGGGCCGAGACCCAGTACTTC. Its protein is CSAASPRGGAETQYF.

The genes are TRBV2 and TRBJ1-5, with D possibly matching TRBD1 (5 bases). Trimming stripped 5 bases from V and 4 bases from J, with 15 bases between. The CDR3 sequence is 15 residues long. CDR1 SNHLY and CDR2 FYNNEI come from the germline V gene. This CDR3 reads CASSLGRNGNQPQHF. The CDR3 DNA reads TGTGCCAGCAGTTTGGGACGGAACGGAAATCAGCCCCAGCATTTT.

This clonotype was found many times. The chain recombines TRBV12-3 or TRBV12-4 with TRBJ1-2, with TRBD1 matching over 10 bases. The CDR3 loop spans 14 amino acids. Germline trimming cut 6 bases from V and 7 bases from J; bases unmatched to any gene: 8. The CDR3: CASRHRDRGGGYTF. The CDR3 DNA is TGTGCCAGCAGGCACCGGGACAGGGGAGGTGGCTACACCTTC.

V and J are TRBV5-6 and TRBJ2-7; 9 bases map to TRBD1. The J segment lost 1 base and the V segment lost 5 bases, leaving 4 bases of the junction unmatched. The germline V gene encodes CDR1 SGHDT and CDR2 YYEEEE. This CDR3 region has 14 residues. This chain's CDR3 is CASRRTGASYEQYF. The CDR3 nucleotides are TGTGCCAGCAGGAGGACAGGGGCGTCCTACGAGCAGTACTTC.

The chain employs TRBV9 and TRBJ2-4, with D tentatively TRBD2 (7 bases). V was cut by 3 bases and J by 7 bases, with 20 bases left in between. The CDR3 has 16 residues. Germline V gives CDR1 SGDLS, CDR2 YYNGEE. The CDR3 spells CASSEGGGRGGNIQYF. CDR3 nucleotides: TGTGCCAGCAGCGAGGGGGGGGGTCGTGGTGGCAACATTCAGTACTTC.

This clonotype was picked up a small number of times. The chain carries TRBV5-8 and TRBJ1-5, with TRBD1 as a possible D gene (5 bases). Germline CDR1 reads SGHTS; CDR2 reads YDEGEE. Trimming took off 2 bases at V and 0 bases at J, with 12 bases between the two ends. The CDR3 has 16 residues. CDR3 in amino acids: CASSFGTLHSNQPQHF. DNA for the CDR3: TGTGCCAGCAGCTTCGGGACGCTCCATAGCAATCAGCCCCAGCATTTT.

This clonotype has just a few counts. The chain couples TRBV6-6 to TRBJ2-7; 9 nucleotides align to TRBD1. Unmatched junction bases numbered 2, after V lost 0 bases and J lost 2 bases. CDR3 length: 15 amino acids. Germline CDR1 is MNHNY and CDR2 is SVGAGI (reference sequence). CDR3 bases: TGTGCCAGCAGTTACTCGGGACAGGGTACCTACGAGCAGTACTTC. Translation: CASSYSGQGTYEQYF.

This clonotype came up a few times. V usage is TRBV6-5 and J usage is TRBJ2-7; 8 nucleotides align to TRBD1. The junction had 10 bases not matched to a gene; V was cut back by 6 bases and J by 0 bases. The CDR3 covers 16 residues. Germline lookup yields CDR1 MNHEY and CDR2 SVGAGI. The CDR3 sequence: CASRTQGANPSYEQYF. Here the CDR3 DNA reads TGTGCCAGCAGGACGCAGGGGGCTAATCCCTCCTACGAGCAGTACTTC.

There are a few counts of this clonotype. The V call is TRBV20-1, the J call TRBJ2-7, with 10 bases fitting TRBD1. The CDR3 is 15 residues long. Looked up from germline, CDR1 is DFQATT and CDR2 is SNEGSKA (reference sequence). V was pared by 6 bases and J by 6 bases, with 14 bases of the junction left unmatched. In nucleotides, the CDR3 is TGCAGTGCGGGGTCCACCAGACAGGGGGCGGGCGAGCAGTACTTC. It specifies CSAGSTRQGAGEQYF.

The CDR3 nucleotides read TGTGCCAGCAGTGACAGAATCCCCCAGCCCCAGCATTTT. Translation gives CASSDRIPQPQHF. The chain has TRBV7-8 and TRBJ1-5, with TRBD1 as a possible D gene (5 bases). CDR3 length equals 13 residues. Germline values: CDR1 SGHVS, CDR2 FQNEAQ. V lost 6 bases and J 7 bases, leaving 13 bases between the germline ends.

V usage is TRBV20-1 and J usage is TRBJ2-3; the D gene is possibly TRBD2 (8 bases). The CDR3 has 15 amino acids. Germline lookup yields CDR1 DFQATT and CDR2 SNEGSKA (reference sequence). Trimming stripped 6 bases from V and 4 bases from J, with 20 bases between. The CDR3 DNA reads as TGCAGTGCCCCCCGAGGGGGCGGGGGGTCAGATACGCAGTATTTT. Its protein product is CSAPRGGGGSDTQYF.

The gene calls are TRBV4-3 and TRBJ1-2; 11 nucleotides align to TRBD1. This CDR3 region has 16 residues. V was pared by 6 bases and J by 3 bases, with 9 bases of the junction left unmatched. Per germline, CDR1 LGHNA and CDR2 YSLEER. The CDR3 is CASSHIGTGGDYGYTF. CDR3 nucleotide sequence: TGCGCCAGCAGTCATATAGGGACAGGGGGGGACTATGGCTACACCTTC.

This clonotype was observed at least ten times. The chain couples TRBV12-3 or TRBV12-4 to TRBJ2-2, with no clear D. V was trimmed by 6 bases and J by 7 bases, leaving 9 bases between them. The CDR3 length is 12 residues. The CDR3 sequence: CASSRWGGELFF. The DNA of the CDR3 is TGTGCCAGCAGCCGCTGGGGCGGGGAGCTGTTTTTT.

This clonotype was picked up a small number of times. The CDR3 DNA reads TGCAGTGCTAGGGGCGGTCGGGGAGCTAACTATGGCTACACCTTC. This sequence encodes CSARGGRGANYGYTF. The genes are TRBV20-1 and TRBJ1-2; D unresolved. CDR3 length: 15 amino acids. Germline values: CDR1 DFQATT, CDR2 SNEGSKA (reference sequence). V dropped 3 bases and J dropped 0 bases, with 14 bases sitting between them.

This clonotype showed up many times. The rearrangement links TRBV5-8 to TRBJ2-4, with 15 bases fitting TRBD2. This CDR3 has 19 amino acids. V lost 4 bases to trimming and J lost 3 bases; unmatched junction nucleotides: 11. Per the germline V gene, CDR1 is SGHTS and CDR2 is YDEGEE. CDR3 DNA sequence: TGTGCCAGCAGCGTCGGACTAGCGGGGGGGTTGTCAGGCAAAAACATTCAGTACTTC. Encoded protein: CASSVGLAGGLSGKNIQYF.

This clonotype was detected ten times or more. The chain links TRBV5-1 to TRBJ2-3, with D unclear. CDR1 and CDR2 (germline): SGHRS, YFSETQ. Trimming removed 5 bases from V and 6 bases from J, with 13 bases in between. The CDR3 runs to 13 residues. CDR3 residues: CASRTLVSDTQYF. CDR3 nucleotides: TGCGCCAGCAGAACCCTGGTGTCGGATACGCAGTATTTT.

This clonotype was detected many times. In DNA, the CDR3 is TGCAGTGCTAGATTCGGGGTGTACAATGAGCAGTTCTTC. Translated: CSARFGVYNEQFF. The chain links TRBV20-1 to TRBJ2-1, with a possible D match to TRBD2 (5 bases). The V end lost 2 bases, the J end lost 4 bases, and 9 bases lay between the germline ends. This CDR3 has 13 residues. Germline lookup yields CDR1 DFQATT and CDR2 SNEGSKA (reference sequence).

The chain couples TRBV6-5 to TRBJ1-2; no clear D gene. CDR3 size: 14 residues. V was pared by 8 bases and J by 1 base, with 14 bases between. Germline values: CDR1 MNHEY, CDR2 SVGAGI. The CDR3 protein is CASLSSDLNYGYTF. As DNA, the CDR3 is TGTGCCAGCCTGTCTTCGGATCTTAACTATGGCTACACCTTC.